This T cell receptor (beta chain) was documented in a study of shared clonotypes between healthy human individuals. The CDR3 runs to 15 residues. The germline V gene encodes CDR1 SGHAT and CDR2 FQNNGV. V dropped 5 bases and J dropped 10; count of bases not matched to a gene: 11. Sequenced by immunoSEQ multiplex PCR; TCRdb stores in-frame clones only, minus some. The data hold 2.3 million or so clones, with over 85% observed a single time. The specimen was naive CD4+ T cells from PBMCs. Subset defined: CD45RA+ positively selected. The chain uses TRBV11-2 and TRBJ2-1, with 10 bases that match TRBD2. This sequence was found in a man younger than 35 in good health. Some clones in this sample may be carry-over from other donors' samples. This CDR3 is CASSPGLLAGREQFF. The DNA of the CDR3 is TGTGCCAGCAGCCCGGGTTTACTAGCGGGAAGGGAGCAGTTCTTC.